The rows below give T cell receptor beta chains drawn from one sample of a study of shared clonotypes between healthy human individuals. TCRdb's copy holds only in-frame clones and misses some; the assay was immunoSEQ multiplex PCR. The sample lists 400,000 to 600,000 clones, 90% to 97% seen once, with nearly 0.065% in the top ten. Material for sequencing was naive CD4+ T cells sorted from blood. These TCRs come from a woman in her 30s in good health. CDR3s include the opening cysteine and the closing phenylalanine or tryptophan. D genes are given only for firm matches. Only some rows state a clone size, as once, few, many or a class for expanded clones.

CDR3	DNA	J	length	D	V	size
CASSEGHNEQFF	TGTGCCAGCAGTGAGGGTCACAATGAGCAGTTCTTC	TRBJ2-1	12	-	TRBV2	once
CASRSLGETQYF	TGTGCCAGCAGATCTCTGGGTGAGACCCAGTACTTC	TRBJ2-5	12	-	TRBV2	-
CASRKNTEAFF	TGTGCCAGCAGGAAGAACACTGAAGCTTTCTTT	TRBJ1-1	11	-	TRBV6-5	-
CASSELWLQYF	TGTGCCAGCAGTGAATTGTGGTTGCAGTACTTC	TRBJ2-7	11	-	TRBV2	-
CASSLSPRKETQYF	TGTGCCAGCAGCCTTAGCCCTCGGAAGGAGACCCAGTACTTC	TRBJ2-5	14	-	TRBV5-4	-
CASSVGTGAGYEQYF	TGTGCCAGCAGTGTTGGGACAGGGGCTGGGTACGAGCAGTACTTC	TRBJ2-7	15	TRBD1	TRBV6-1	-
CASSSRGTGGEKLFF	TGTGCCAGCAGCTCGAGGGGGACAGGGGGTGAAAAACTGTTTTTT	TRBJ1-4	15	TRBD1	TRBV13	-
CASSLEGKTVLATNEKLFF	TGCGCCAGCAGCTTGGAGGGCAAGACGGTCCTTGCAACTAATGAAAAACTGTTTTTT	TRBJ1-4	19	-	TRBV5-1	-
CASSDGDGGRSNF	TGCGCCAGCAGTGACGGGGATGGGGGCCGCTCGAACTTC	TRBJ2-7	13	-	TRBV10-1	-
CASSLNNEQFF	TGTGCCAGCAGCTTGAATAATGAGCAGTTCTTC	TRBJ2-1	11	-	TRBV5-6	-
CASSSPGPRNEQFF	TGTGCCAGCAGCTCGCCGGGACCGAGGAATGAGCAGTTCTTC	TRBJ2-1	14	-	TRBV5-8	-
CASSVATVYNEQFF	TGTGCCAGCAGCGTAGCTACCGTCTACAATGAGCAGTTCTTC	TRBJ2-1	14	-	TRBV9	once
CASSVTDSGNTIYF	TGCGCCAGCAGTGTAACTGACTCTGGAAACACCATATATTTT	TRBJ1-3	14	-	TRBV10-2	-
CASSWARENEQFF	TGTGCCAGCAGCTGGGCCCGGGAGAATGAGCAGTTCTTC	TRBJ2-1	13	-	TRBV5-8	-
CASSLAGTKNTEAFF	TGTGCCAGCAGCTTAGCCGGGACAAAGAACACTGAAGCTTTCTTT	TRBJ1-1	15	-	TRBV7-2	-
CASSESWTAGNTIYF	TGTGCCAGCAGTGAAAGTTGGACAGCTGGAAACACCATATATTTT	TRBJ1-3	15	-	TRBV6-1	-
CASRPSGTGGSYEQYF	TGTGCCAGCAGACCGTCCGGGACAGGGGGGTCCTACGAGCAGTACTTC	TRBJ2-7	16	TRBD1	TRBV28	once
CASSLGGTSGANYGYTF	TGTGCCAGCAGCTTGGGTGGGACATCAGGAGCTAACTATGGCTACACCTTC	TRBJ1-2	17	-	TRBV5-4	-
CSVSSGQGPYEQYF	TGCAGCGTGTCCTCGGGACAGGGTCCCTACGAGCAGTACTTC	TRBJ2-7	14	TRBD1	TRBV29-1	-
CASSDGTGIPYEQYF	TGTGCCAGCAGTGATGGGACAGGGATCCCCTACGAGCAGTACTTC	TRBJ2-7	15	TRBD1	TRBV2	-
CASSEVSWTSRYEQYF	TGCGCCAGCAGTGAGGTGTCGTGGACTAGTCGGTACGAGCAGTACTTC	TRBJ2-7	16	TRBD2	TRBV10-2	-
CASSLPRGDGDTDTQYF	TGCGCCAGCAGCTTGCCGAGAGGGGACGGAGACACAGATACGCAGTATTTT	TRBJ2-3	17	-	TRBV5-1	-
CATSRALGSQHF	TGTGCCACCAGCAGGGCCCTGGGGTCCCAGCATTTT	TRBJ1-5	12	-	TRBV15	-
CASGRTSGAYEQYF	TGTGCCAGTGGACGGACTAGCGGAGCTTACGAGCAGTACTTC	TRBJ2-7	14	TRBD2	TRBV19	-
CASSPPAGASEQYF	TGTGCCAGCTCACCACCGGCGGGAGCTAGCGAGCAGTACTTC	TRBJ2-7	14	TRBD2	TRBV18	-
CASSEGQLYQPQHF	TGTGCCAGCAGTGAAGGACAGCTATATCAGCCCCAGCATTTT	TRBJ1-5	14	-	TRBV6-1	few
CASKTSPGDTQYF	TGTGCCAGTAAAACTAGTCCAGGAGATACGCAGTATTTT	TRBJ2-3	13	-	TRBV19	-
CASSITSGTYNEQFF	TGTGCCAGTAGTATTACTAGCGGGACCTACAATGAGCAGTTCTTC	TRBJ2-1	15	TRBD2	TRBV19	-
CASSSDIIYEQYF	TGTGCCAGCAGCTCGGACATTATCTACGAGCAGTACTTC	TRBJ2-7	13	-	TRBV7-9	-
CASSETGAYGYTF	TGTGCCAGCAGCGAGACAGGGGCCTATGGCTACACCTTC	TRBJ1-2	13	TRBD1	TRBV16	-
CASSTGRDFYEQYF	TGTGCCAGCAGCACAGGACGGGATTTCTACGAGCAGTACTTC	TRBJ2-7	14	-	TRBV5-6	-
CASSPLSQGANEKLFF	TGCGCCAGCAGCCCCCTTTCCCAGGGGGCTAATGAAAAACTGTTTTTT	TRBJ1-4	16	TRBD1	TRBV4-1	-
CASSATANQPQHF	TGTGCCAGCAGCGCGACAGCTAATCAGCCCCAGCATTTT	TRBJ1-5	13	-	TRBV7-9	-
CASSPWDSRANTQYF	TGTGCCAGCAGCCCCTGGGACAGTAGGGCCAATACGCAGTATTTT	TRBJ2-3	15	TRBD1	TRBV7-2	-
CASSKRPRRRGVPNYEQYF	TGTGCCAGCAGCAAAAGGCCACGCCGTAGGGGAGTCCCTAATTACGAGCAGTACTTC	TRBJ2-7	19	-	TRBV21-1	once
CASSVNRDSYEQYF	TGTGCCAGCAGTGTCAACAGGGATTCCTACGAGCAGTACTTC	TRBJ2-7	14	-	TRBV27	-
CASSLMRTQGTQYF	TGTGCCAGCAGCTTAATGCGGACCCAGGGGACCCAGTACTTC	TRBJ2-5	14	-	TRBV7-2	once
CASSHTSGSMHEQYF	TGCGCCAGCAGCCATACTAGCGGGAGCATGCACGAGCAGTACTTC	TRBJ2-7	15	TRBD2	TRBV5-1	-
CASSEAQGVTEAFF	TGCGCCAGCAGTGAGGCCCAGGGGGTGACTGAAGCTTTCTTT	TRBJ1-1	14	TRBD1	TRBV10-1	-
CASSPFGGGNGYTF	TGCGCCAGCAGCCCTTTCGGGGGGGGCAATGGCTACACCTTC	TRBJ1-2	14	-	TRBV5-1	-
CASNEVNYGYTF	TGTGCCAGCAACGAGGTAAACTATGGCTACACCTTC	TRBJ1-2	12	-	TRBV2	-
CASSPGPYRTNTEAFF	TGTGCCAGCTCACCGGGGCCTTACAGGACGAACACTGAAGCTTTCTTT	TRBJ1-1	16	-	TRBV18	-
CASSFSGGRSNQPQHF	TGTGCCAGCAGCTTCTCGGGGGGTAGGAGCAATCAGCCCCAGCATTTT	TRBJ1-5	16	-	TRBV7-9	-
CASSEQSATEAFF	TGCGCCAGCAGTGAGCAGTCTGCCACTGAAGCTTTCTTT	TRBJ1-1	13	-	TRBV10-2	-
CASSAGGQLSYEQYF	TGTGCCAGCAGTGCCGGAGGACAGCTTTCCTACGAGCAGTACTTC	TRBJ2-7	15	-	TRBV2	-